One sample yielded the 14 T cell receptor beta chains listed below, sequenced in a study of T cells in Graves' hyperthyroidism and ophthalmopathy. Amplification yielded TCR beta CDR3 regions, with RNA transcripts as the source. HTBI primers were employed in a first-round RT-PCR of the TCR CDR3. TCRdb re-called the multiplex PCR reads through MiXCR, storing one row per CDR3 protein. The table lists about 600,000 distinct CDR3 sequences, approximately 15% of them singletons. Sample: blood. The receptors were gathered from a woman aged 50 to 65 with Graves' ophthalmopathy.

This clonotype came up many times. The V and J genes are TRBV12-3 or TRBV12-4 and TRBJ1-2, with D unclear. Trimming pared 1 base from V and 7 bases from J, leaving 13 bases between. This CDR3 is built from 14 residues. The CDR3 DNA sequence: TGTGCCAGCAGTTTAGGGAGCCTAAAAGGTGGCTACACCTTC. The encoded protein is CASSLGSLKGGYTF.

There are a few counts of this clonotype. The chain recombines TRBV9 with TRBJ1-1; D perhaps matches TRBD1 (6 bases). The CDR3 has 15 amino acids. Deletions cut 3 bases from V and 6 bases from J, with 18 bases between. Germline CDR1 and CDR2: SGDLS and YYNGEE. The CDR3 DNA sequence: TGTGCCAGCAGCGACAGTCGACAGGCGATCGCTGAAGCTTTCTTT. Protein sequence: CASSDSRQAIAEAFF.

This clonotype has a single count. V gene TRBV7-3 combines with J gene TRBJ2-7, with D perhaps matching TRBD2 (5 bases). From germline, CDR1 is SGHTA and CDR2 FQGTGA. This CDR3 is built from 16 residues. V lost 4 bases and J 6 bases, leaving 22 bases between the germline ends. CDR3 DNA sequence: TGTGCCAGCAGCTCCAACTGGCGGAGCGGTAGAGCCGAGCAGTACTTC. This sequence encodes CASSSNWRSGRAEQYF.

This clonotype has a count of ten or more. This chain uses TRBV10-3 with TRBJ2-5; D uncertain. Trimming took off 5 bases at V and 5 bases at J, with 9 bases between the two ends. This CDR3 contains 12 residues. The germline gives CDR1 ENHRY, CDR2 SYGVKD. The CDR3 DNA sequence: TGTGCCATCAGTCCCATAGGGGAGACCCAGTACTTC. Its protein product is CAISPIGETQYF.

This clonotype was seen repeatedly, ten times or more. The gene calls are TRBV6-1 and TRBJ2-7, with 8 bases fitting TRBD1. CDR3 size: 13 residues. Germline CDR1 MNHNS, CDR2 SASEGT. Unmatched junction bases numbered 4, after V lost 5 bases and J lost 4 bases. In DNA form, the CDR3 reads TGTGCCAGCAGTAAAGACAGGGGTTACGAGCAGTACTTC. This codes for CASSKDRGYEQYF.

This clonotype was observed at least ten times. The chain carries TRBV7-9 and TRBJ2-7; D possibly corresponds to TRBD2 (7 bases). The CDR3 totals 18 residues. CDR1 is SEHNR, CDR2 FQNEAQ, per germline (reference sequence). The germline V and J ends were trimmed by 6 bases and 4 bases, with 28 bases remaining between them. In DNA, the CDR3 is TGTGCCAGCAGTAAAAACGCGTACAGGGAGGGGGATTCTTACGAGCAGTACTTC. Residues: CASSKNAYREGDSYEQYF. The entire variable domain, with the rest obtained from reference TRBV7-9 and TRBJ2-7, is as follows: DTGVSQNPRHKITKRGQNVTFRCDPISEHNRLYWYRQTLGQGPEFLTYFQNEAQLEKSRLLSDRFSAERPKGSFSTLEIQRTEQGDSAMYLCASSKNAYREGDSYEQYFGPGTRLTVT.

The sample holds many counts of this clonotype. This chain connects TRBV9 to TRBJ2-7; 15 nucleotides match TRBD2. Trimming at V came to 4 bases and at J to 0 bases, leaving 5 bases not matched to a gene. This CDR3 region has 17 residues. Germline V lookup: CDR1 SGDLS, CDR2 YYNGEE. The CDR3 is CASSRGTSGRSSYEQYF. Here the CDR3 DNA reads TGTGCCAGCAGCAGAGGGACTAGCGGGAGGAGCTCCTACGAGCAGTACTTC.

This clonotype was detected many times. CDR3 in amino acids: CASSFLGREAFF. CDR3 bases: TGTGCCAGCAGCTTTCTTGGCAGGGAAGCTTTCTTT. The chain carries TRBV7-2 and TRBJ1-1; unclear D gene. The CDR3 is 12 amino acids. V was shortened by 3 bases and J by 8 bases, with 10 bases between the two germline ends. Germline V gives CDR1 SGHTA, CDR2 FQGNSA.

This clonotype was found many times. The junction and the germline gene differ at one end; a read error may be behind it. This chain links TRBV28 with TRBJ2-7, with 12 bases that match TRBD2. This CDR3 has 19 residues. Germline assignment: CDR1 MDHEN and CDR2 SYDVKM. For the CDR3, the DNA is TGTGCCAGCAGTCCCAAGACATTCAGACTAGCGGGAGACTTCTACGAACAGTACTTC. Translated: CASSPKTFRLAGDFYEQYF.

This clonotype was found a few times. The rearrangement uses TRBV14 and TRBJ2-2; D remains unclear. The CDR3 is 16 residues long. Trimming cost V 5 bases and J 3 bases, with 16 bases left between them. CDR1 and CDR2 from the germline V gene are SGHDN and FVKESK. The CDR3 DNA is TGTGCCAGCAGCGCGATAGCCGAAACTTACACCGGGGAGCTGTTTTTT. Translation gives CASSAIAETYTGELFF.

This clonotype was recorded at least ten times. The chain joins TRBV7-2 to TRBJ2-5, with D tentatively TRBD1 (5 bases). V dropped 5 bases and J dropped 3 bases, with 16 bases sitting between them. Germline assignment: CDR1 SGHTA and CDR2 FQGNSA. The CDR3 has 15 residues. Here the CDR3 reads CASSIRQTPKETQYF. Written as DNA, the CDR3 is TGTGCCAGCAGCATCAGACAGACACCCAAAGAGACCCAGTACTTC. The full variable domain, its missing parts supplied by reference TRBV7-2 and TRBJ2-5, is GAGVSQSPSNKVTEKGKDVELRCDPISGHTALYWYRQSLGQGLEFLIYFQGNSAPDKSGLPSDRFSAERTGGSVSTLTIQRTQQEDSAVYLCASSIRQTPKETQYFGPGTRLLVL.

This chain links TRBV5-4 with TRBJ2-1, with a weak D call TRBD2 (5 bases). Germline V lookup: CDR1 SGHNT, CDR2 YYREEE (reference sequence). The ends were cut back, 1 base at V and 7 bases at J, with 18 bases in the middle. The CDR3 has 16 residues. This chain's CDR3 is CASSLLGGRRINEQFF. The CDR3 region has the DNA TGTGCCAGCAGCTTGTTGGGCGGGCGCAGGATTAATGAGCAGTTCTTC. Complete variable domain (other parts from reference TRBV5-4 and TRBJ2-1): ETGVTQSPTHLIKTRGQQVTLRCSSQSGHNTVSWYQQALGQGPQFIFQYYREEENGRGNFPPRFSGLQFPNYSSELNVNALELDDSALYLCASSLLGGRRINEQFFGPGTRLTVL.

This rearrangement joins TRBV6-2 or TRBV6-3 to TRBJ2-1; TRBD2 aligns across 9 bases. The V segment lost 1 base and the J segment 3 bases; nucleotides outside the gene matches: 7. The germline CDR1 and CDR2 sequences are MNHEY and SVGEGT. The CDR3 contains 17 residues. CDR3 DNA sequence: TGTGCCAGCAGTTACTGGGGCGGGAGGGCCTTCTACAATGAGCAGTTCTTC. Protein: CASSYWGGRAFYNEQFF.

V gene TRBV5-6 combines with J gene TRBJ1-2; D is ambiguous. V was cut by 7 bases and J by 3 bases, with 16 bases left in between. The germline V gene encodes CDR1 SGHDT and CDR2 YYEEEE. CDR3 length equals 14 residues. CDR3 nucleotide sequence: TGTGCCAGCCGACCGCAGAAGCTCCACTATGGCTACACCTTC. Translated, it gives CASRPQKLHYGYTF.